The source of this T cell receptor (beta chain) is a study of cytotoxic CD8 clonotypes in ibrutinib-treated CLL. Study background: Researchers reported ten to eleven relapsed/refractory and over 14 treatment-naive patients, 17 of them IGHV unmutated. Study-wide results and caveats: Clonality increased at ibrutinib response and stayed stable in sustained remission. At progression, however, it fell back toward baseline. Sustained-remission patients were sampled at one set of times and progressing patients at different ones.

Sequencing was performed with immunoSEQ multiplex PCR; in TCRdb, only in-frame clones are kept and a portion is missing. Among around 310,000 clones listed, about 80% were seen once. This CDR3 is built from 12 residues. The V end was cut by 5 bases, the J end by 3 bases, with 8 bases between. From germline, CDR1 is SGHVS and CDR2 FQNEAQ. This clone was detected a few times. Its matching antigen is unknown. This specimen was PBMCs, taken before ibrutinib treatment. This rearrangement joins TRBV7-8 to TRBJ2-7; D is possibly TRBD1 (5 bases). The receptor's source is a human donor with chronic lymphocytic leukemia. The CDR3 loop reads CASSLTDYEQYF. The DNA of the CDR3 is TGTGCCAGCAGCCTGACAGACTACGAGCAGTACTTC.